The rows below give T cell receptor beta chains drawn from one sample of a study of T cell responses to AZD1222 COVID-19 vaccine. Clones were sequenced by immunoSEQ multiplex PCR, and TCRdb holds only the in-frame ones, with some missing. Among around 66,000 clones listed, about 90% were seen once. Sequences were derived from peripheral blood, sampled on day 0 of AZD1222 vaccination. These receptors all come from an adult in good health. The CDR3 runs from the conserved cysteine through the conserved F or W. Each record gives: CDR3 protein, CDR3 DNA, D gene, J gene, clone size, V gene. A D gene is named only where the DNA matches it firmly. Size tells how often a clone was seen (once, few, many) or the class of an expanded clone, and some rows leave it out.

CASSSRTEAFF TGTGCCAGCAGCTCTCGGACTGAAGCTTTCTTT NA TRBJ1-1 NA TRBV7-8
CSGINTGDSGNTIYF TGCAGCGGGATCAATACAGGGGACTCTGGAAACACCATATATTTT TRBD1 TRBJ1-3 NA TRBV29-1
CASSHPSGRGLRNEQFF TGCGCCAGCAGCCATCCAAGCGGGAGGGGGCTGAGGAATGAGCAGTTCTTC TRBD2 TRBJ2-1 NA TRBV4-1
CASSPVGPPGTEAFF TGTGCCAGCTCACCGGTAGGGCCCCCAGGCACTGAAGCTTTCTTT NA TRBJ1-1 NA TRBV18
CSASERTGDNQPQHF TGCAGTGCTAGTGAAAGGACAGGGGACAATCAGCCCCAGCATTTT TRBD1 TRBJ1-5 NA TRBV20-1
CASSVRWEDNEQFF TGTGCCAGCAGCGTCCGGTGGGAGGACAATGAGCAGTTCTTC NA TRBJ2-1 NA TRBV9
CASSPEYLSYEQYF TGTGCCAGCAGCCCCGAGTACCTCTCCTACGAGCAGTACTTC NA TRBJ2-7 NA TRBV7-8
CSASYLRNTEAFF TGCAGTGCTAGTTATCTGAGGAACACTGAAGCTTTCTTT NA TRBJ1-1 NA TRBV20-1
CASSTGTSGSRLETQYF TGTGCCAGTAGTACCGGGACTAGCGGGAGTAGGTTGGAGACCCAGTACTTC TRBD2 TRBJ2-5 NA TRBV19
CATSRDLVNEQYF TGTGCCACCAGCAGAGATTTGGTTAACGAGCAGTACTTC NA TRBJ2-7 NA TRBV15
CATSDGQGISNQPQHF TGTGCCACCAGCGACGGACAGGGTATAAGCAATCAGCCCCAGCATTTT TRBD1 TRBJ1-5 NA TRBV15
CSVATEMAEAFF TGCAGCGTAGCCACTGAGATGGCTGAAGCTTTCTTT NA TRBJ1-1 NA TRBV29-1
CASSRRGRYNEQFF TGTGCCAGCAGCCGAAGGGGCCGATACAATGAGCAGTTCTTC NA TRBJ2-1 NA TRBV2
CASSLATGTGNTIYF TGCGCCAGCAGCTTGGCCACAGGGACTGGAAACACCATATATTTT NA TRBJ1-3 NA TRBV5-1
CASSLTTGVYGYTF TGTGCCAGCAGCCTAACAACAGGGGTCTATGGCTACACCTTC TRBD1 TRBJ1-2 NA TRBV7-8
CASSLDRDRGSYEQYF TGTGCCAGCAGCTTAGACCGGGACAGGGGGTCCTACGAGCAGTACTTC TRBD1 TRBJ2-7 NA TRBV7-2
CASSVTENQPQHF TGTGCCAGCAGTGTTACAGAAAATCAGCCCCAGCATTTT NA TRBJ1-5 NA TRBV7-9
CASSFGGTEAFF TGTGCCAGCAGCTTCGGAGGGACTGAAGCTTTCTTT NA TRBJ1-1 NA TRBV11-3
CASSNRGALTDTQYF TGTGCCAGCTCCAATCGGGGGGCCCTAACAGATACGCAGTATTTT NA TRBJ2-3 NA TRBV28
CASSPLAENTGELFF TGTGCCAGCAGTCCATTAGCGGAAAACACCGGGGAGCTGTTTTTT NA TRBJ2-2 once TRBV7-3
CASSVADRYQPQHF TGTGCCAGCAGCGTAGCGGACAGATATCAGCCCCAGCATTTT NA TRBJ1-5 NA TRBV7-2
CASSLIGTGGFNEQFF TGTGCCAGCAGCTTAATAGGGACAGGGGGCTTCAATGAGCAGTTCTTC TRBD1 TRBJ2-1 NA TRBV7-3
CASSLAQGGSSYNEQFF TGTGCCAGCAGCTTGGCCCAGGGGGGAAGCTCCTACAATGAGCAGTTCTTC NA TRBJ2-1 once TRBV7-2
CATSRERVSYNEQFF TGTGCCACCAGCAGAGAACGAGTCTCCTACAATGAGCAGTTCTTC NA TRBJ2-1 NA TRBV15
CASSDGTSGAPYEQYF TGTGCCAGCAGCGATGGGACTAGCGGGGCTCCCTACGAGCAGTACTTC TRBD2 TRBJ2-7 NA TRBV5-6
CSVAQGGLNQPQHF TGCAGCGTTGCCCAGGGGGGTCTCAATCAGCCCCAGCATTTT TRBD1 TRBJ1-5 NA TRBV29-1